This is a list of T cell receptor beta chains from one sample in a study of identical twins. Each CDR3 protein gets one entry after TCRdb re-called the 5' RACE reads with MiXCR. In the table there are under 300,000 distinct CDR3 sequences, over 13% of which are singletons. Sequencing input: memory (CD45RO+) T cells sorted from blood. These receptors were obtained from a woman younger than 30 in good health. The CDR3 runs from the conserved cysteine through the conserved F or W. A D gene is named only where the DNA matches it firmly. Only some rows state a clone size, as once, few, many or a class for expanded clones.

J gene: TRBJ2-3; D gene: TRBD2; V gene: TRBV3-1; CDR3 length: 17; clone size: few; CDR3 protein: CASSQAIAGGGADTQYF; CDR3 DNA: TGTGCCAGCAGCCAAGCAATAGCGGGGGGTGGCGCAGATACGCAGTATTTT
J gene: TRBJ1-3; D gene: NA; V gene: TRBV6-5; CDR3 length: 15; clone size: few; CDR3 protein: CASSYERRAGNTIYF; CDR3 DNA: TGTGCCAGCAGTTACGAAAGAAGGGCTGGAAACACCATATATTTT
J gene: TRBJ2-1; D gene: NA; V gene: TRBV12-3/TRBV12-4; CDR3 length: 13; clone size: NA; CDR3 protein: CASSRLSGDEQFF; CDR3 DNA: TGTGCCAGCAGTCGACTTTCCGGCGATGAGCAGTTCTTC
J gene: TRBJ1-2; D gene: TRBD1; V gene: TRBV7-8; CDR3 length: 14; clone size: few; CDR3 protein: CASRRDRVPGGYTF; CDR3 DNA: TGTGCCAGCAGACGAGACAGGGTGCCGGGTGGCTACACCTTC
J gene: TRBJ1-2; D gene: NA; V gene: TRBV5-1; CDR3 length: 14; clone size: few; CDR3 protein: CASTRESPNYGYTF; CDR3 DNA: TGCGCCAGCACCCGGGAGTCTCCTAACTATGGCTACACCTTC
J gene: TRBJ1-1; D gene: TRBD1; V gene: TRBV7-6; CDR3 length: 16; clone size: many; CDR3 protein: CASSPWGGQESTEAFF; CDR3 DNA: TGTGCCAGCAGCCCATGGGGGGGACAGGAAAGCACTGAAGCTTTCTTT
J gene: TRBJ2-7; D gene: NA; V gene: TRBV7-2; CDR3 length: 16; clone size: few; CDR3 protein: CASSPQSGNSWYEQYF; CDR3 DNA: TGTGCCAGCAGCCCCCAATCCGGGAACAGTTGGTACGAGCAGTACTTC
J gene: TRBJ2-5; D gene: NA; V gene: TRBV3-1; CDR3 length: 15; clone size: NA; CDR3 protein: CASSQKIPGKQTQYF; CDR3 DNA: TGTGCCTCCAGCCAAAAGATCCCGGGGAAACAGACCCAGTACTTC
J gene: TRBJ2-1; D gene: TRBD1; V gene: TRBV6-2/TRBV6-3; CDR3 length: 12; clone size: few; CDR3 protein: CASKQHRGREFF; CDR3 DNA: TGTGCCAGCAAGCAACACAGGGGGCGTGAGTTCTTC
J gene: TRBJ2-3; D gene: TRBD2; V gene: TRBV20-1; CDR3 length: 14; clone size: NA; CDR3 protein: CSAVVSGATDTQYF; CDR3 DNA: TGCAGTGCTGTAGTTAGCGGGGCAACAGATACGCAGTATTTT
J gene: TRBJ1-2; D gene: NA; V gene: TRBV11-3; CDR3 length: 14; clone size: many; CDR3 protein: CASSERGANYGYTF; CDR3 DNA: TGTGCCAGCAGCGAGCGGGGGGCGAACTATGGCTACACCTTC
J gene: TRBJ2-7; D gene: NA; V gene: TRBV24-1; CDR3 length: 13; clone size: many; CDR3 protein: CATSDGPSYEQYF; CDR3 DNA: TGTGCCACCAGTGATGGGCCCTCCTACGAGCAGTACTTC
J gene: TRBJ2-7; D gene: NA; V gene: TRBV12-3/TRBV12-4; CDR3 length: 13; clone size: few; CDR3 protein: CASSLWTTYEQYF; CDR3 DNA: TGTGCCAGCAGTCTCTGGACCACCTACGAGCAGTACTTC
J gene: TRBJ1-3; D gene: NA; V gene: TRBV6-1; CDR3 length: 15; clone size: many; CDR3 protein: CASSEAWGSGNTIYF; CDR3 DNA: TGTGCCAGCAGTGAAGCATGGGGCTCTGGAAACACCATATATTTT
J gene: TRBJ2-4; D gene: NA; V gene: TRBV20-1; CDR3 length: 17; clone size: NA; CDR3 protein: CSARDQASGRAKNIQYF; CDR3 DNA: TGCAGTGCTAGAGATCAGGCGAGCGGACGAGCCAAAAACATTCAGTACTTC
J gene: TRBJ2-1; D gene: NA; V gene: TRBV2; CDR3 length: 12; clone size: NA; CDR3 protein: CASRREGGQQFF; CDR3 DNA: TGTGCCAGCAGGAGGGAGGGGGGGCAGCAGTTCTTC
J gene: TRBJ2-1; D gene: TRBD2; V gene: TRBV5-1; CDR3 length: 15; clone size: NA; CDR3 protein: CASSLAPGGSDEQFF; CDR3 DNA: TGCGCCAGCAGCTTGGCACCGGGGGGGAGCGATGAGCAGTTCTTC
J gene: TRBJ1-5; D gene: NA; V gene: TRBV20-1; CDR3 length: 13; clone size: few; CDR3 protein: CSARPTGSQPQHF; CDR3 DNA: TGCAGTGCTAGACCGACAGGATCCCAGCCCCAGCATTTT
J gene: TRBJ2-7; D gene: TRBD2; V gene: TRBV6-1; CDR3 length: 14; clone size: few; CDR3 protein: CASSARGVSYEQYF; CDR3 DNA: TGTGCCAGCTCTGCGCGGGGGGTATCCTACGAGCAGTACTTC
J gene: TRBJ2-5; D gene: NA; V gene: TRBV29-1; CDR3 length: 12; clone size: NA; CDR3 protein: CSVDPPGETQYF; CDR3 DNA: TGCAGCGTTGATCCCCCCGGGGAGACCCAGTACTTC
J gene: TRBJ2-6; D gene: NA; V gene: TRBV19; CDR3 length: 16; clone size: few; CDR3 protein: CASSTGANAGANVLTF; CDR3 DNA: TGTGCCAGTAGTACAGGGGCCAACGCTGGGGCCAACGTCCTGACTTTC
J gene: TRBJ2-1; D gene: NA; V gene: TRBV20-1; CDR3 length: 12; clone size: NA; CDR3 protein: CRLHRGSGEQFF; CDR3 DNA: TGCAGACTACATCGGGGGTCGGGTGAGCAGTTCTTC
J gene: TRBJ1-1; D gene: NA; V gene: TRBV25-1; CDR3 length: 13; clone size: few; CDR3 protein: CASSDKMDSEAFF; CDR3 DNA: TGTGCCAGCAGCGATAAGATGGACAGCGAAGCTTTCTTT